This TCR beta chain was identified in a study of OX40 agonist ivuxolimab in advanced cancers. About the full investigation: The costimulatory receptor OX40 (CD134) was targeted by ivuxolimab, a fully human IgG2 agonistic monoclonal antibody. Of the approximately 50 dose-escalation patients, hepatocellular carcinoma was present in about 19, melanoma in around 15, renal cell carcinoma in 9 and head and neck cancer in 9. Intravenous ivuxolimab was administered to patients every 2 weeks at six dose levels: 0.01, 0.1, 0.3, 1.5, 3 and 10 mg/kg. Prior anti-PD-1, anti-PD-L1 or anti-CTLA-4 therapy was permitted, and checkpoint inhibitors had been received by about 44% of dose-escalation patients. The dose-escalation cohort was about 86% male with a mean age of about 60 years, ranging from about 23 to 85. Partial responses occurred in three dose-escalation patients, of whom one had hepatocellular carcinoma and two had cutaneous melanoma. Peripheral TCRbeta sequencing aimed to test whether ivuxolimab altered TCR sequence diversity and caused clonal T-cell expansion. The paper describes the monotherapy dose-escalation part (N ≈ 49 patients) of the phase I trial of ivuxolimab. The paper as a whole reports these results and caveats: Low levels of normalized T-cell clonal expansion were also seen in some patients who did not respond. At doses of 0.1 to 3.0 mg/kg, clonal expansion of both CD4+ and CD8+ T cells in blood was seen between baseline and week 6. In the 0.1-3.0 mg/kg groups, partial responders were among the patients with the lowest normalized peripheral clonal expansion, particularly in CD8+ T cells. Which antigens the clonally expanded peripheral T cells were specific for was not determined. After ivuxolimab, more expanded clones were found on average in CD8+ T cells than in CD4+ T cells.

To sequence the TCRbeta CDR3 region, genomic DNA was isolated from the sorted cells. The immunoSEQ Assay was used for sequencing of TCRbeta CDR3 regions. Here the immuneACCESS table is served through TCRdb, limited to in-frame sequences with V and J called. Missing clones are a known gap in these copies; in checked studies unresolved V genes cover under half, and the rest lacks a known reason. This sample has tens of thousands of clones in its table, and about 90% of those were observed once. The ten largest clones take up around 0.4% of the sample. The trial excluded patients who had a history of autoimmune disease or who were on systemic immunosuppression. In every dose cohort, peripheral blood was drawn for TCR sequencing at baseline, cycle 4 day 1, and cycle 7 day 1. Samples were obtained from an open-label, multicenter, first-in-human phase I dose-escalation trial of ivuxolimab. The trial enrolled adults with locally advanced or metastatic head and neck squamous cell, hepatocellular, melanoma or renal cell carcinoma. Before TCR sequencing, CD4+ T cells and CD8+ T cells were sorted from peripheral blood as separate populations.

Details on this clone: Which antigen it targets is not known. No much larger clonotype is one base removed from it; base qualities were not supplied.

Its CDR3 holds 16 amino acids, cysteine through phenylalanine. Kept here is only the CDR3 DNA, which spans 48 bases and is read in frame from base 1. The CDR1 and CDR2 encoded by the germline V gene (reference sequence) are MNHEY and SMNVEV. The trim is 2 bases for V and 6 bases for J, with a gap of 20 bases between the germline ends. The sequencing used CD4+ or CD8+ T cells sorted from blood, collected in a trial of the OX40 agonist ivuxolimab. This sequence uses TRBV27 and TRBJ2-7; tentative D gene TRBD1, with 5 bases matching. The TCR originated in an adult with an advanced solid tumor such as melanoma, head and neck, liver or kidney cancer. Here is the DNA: TGTGCCAGCAGTTTACTTGGTTCCAGGGTGCAGGGCGAGCAGTACTTC. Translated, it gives CASSLLGSRVQGEQYF.